The next 7 T cell receptor beta chains were all read from a single sample in a study of T cell changes during pregnancy in multiple sclerosis. The repertoire was sequenced with immunoSEQ multiplex PCR; TCRdb's copy has only in-frame clones and lacks some. The sample has tens of thousands of clones; 93% are singletons. The sequencing here drew on peripheral blood, taken in the second trimester of pregnancy. The receptors shown here come from a female donor with multiple sclerosis, enrolled in a pregnancy study.

CDR3 protein: CSGFPSGTYNEQFF. In DNA form, the CDR3 reads TGCAGCGGCTTTCCTAGCGGCACCTACAATGAGCAGTTCTTC. The chain uses TRBV29-1 and TRBJ2-1; 7 bases are shared with TRBD2. This CDR3 region has 14 residues. CDR1 and CDR2 from the germline V gene are SQVTM and ANQGSEA. The trim removed 7 bases at V and 2 bases at J, leaving 8 bases unmatched.

The chain links TRBV4-3 to TRBJ1-5; D is undetermined. CDR1 and CDR2 from the germline V gene are LGHNA and YSLEER. The ends were cut back, 4 bases at V and 6 bases at J, with 16 bases in the middle. The CDR3 contains 15 residues. The CDR3 is CASSPLYEGGQPQHF. CDR3 sequence (DNA): TGCGCCAGCAGCCCCCTATATGAGGGCGGTCAGCCCCAGCATTTT.

The count of this clone is one. This sequence joins TRBV7-2 and TRBJ2-5; 9 positions match TRBD2. Germline assignment: CDR1 SGHTA and CDR2 FQGNSA. V lost 5 bases and J lost 5; bases outside the gene matches: 9. The CDR3 is 15 amino acids. CDR3 in amino acids: CASSEIAGVWETQYF. CDR3 nucleotides: TGTGCCAGCAGCGAAATAGCGGGAGTCTGGGAGACCCAGTACTTC. Full variable domain (outside the CDR3, taken from reference TRBV7-2 and TRBJ2-5): GAGVSQSPSNKVTEKGKDVELRCDPISGHTALYWYRQSLGQGLEFLIYFQGNSAPDKSGLPSDRFSAERTGGSVSTLTIQRTQQEDSAVYLCASSEIAGVWETQYFGPGTRLLVL.

The chain employs TRBV4-3 and TRBJ2-6; D gene ambiguous. CDR3 length: 17 amino acids. V shed 1 base and J shed 0 bases, with 10 bases lying between them. Looked up from germline, CDR1 is LGHNA and CDR2 is YSLEER. The CDR3 DNA reads as TGCGCCAGCAGCCAAGCCAGATTAACCTCTGGGGCCAACGTCCTGACTTTC. This encodes CASSQARLTSGANVLTF.

The V gene is TRBV6-6, the J gene TRBJ2-5, with D perhaps TRBD1 (6 bases). Germline V gives CDR1 MNHNY, CDR2 SVGAGI (reference sequence). CDR3 length: 15 residues. Trimming cost V 5 bases and J 1 base, with 14 bases left between them. CDR3 coding DNA: TGTGCCAGCAGTCGGACAGTTGGGCCCCAAGAGACCCAGTACTTC. Amino acid sequence: CASSRTVGPQETQYF.

V and J are TRBV6-1 and TRBJ2-1; 7 nucleotides agree with TRBD1. This CDR3 spans 14 amino acids. The V and J ends lost 3 bases and 2 bases, in that order; junction bases with no gene match: 1. Germline CDR1 reads MNHNS; CDR2 reads SASEGT. CDR3 sequence reads: CASSEDRTYNEQFF. The CDR3 DNA reads as TGTGCCAGCAGTGAGGACAGGACCTACAATGAGCAGTTCTTC.

The chain uses TRBV18 and TRBJ2-7; no clear D gene. The length of the CDR3 is 13 residues. The germline V gene has CDR1 KGHSH and CDR2 LQKENI. V lost 3 bases to trimming and J lost 2 bases, with 8 bases between them. CDR3 residues: CASSPDLTYEQYF. Written as DNA, the CDR3 is TGTGCCAGCTCACCCGACTTAACCTACGAGCAGTACTTC.